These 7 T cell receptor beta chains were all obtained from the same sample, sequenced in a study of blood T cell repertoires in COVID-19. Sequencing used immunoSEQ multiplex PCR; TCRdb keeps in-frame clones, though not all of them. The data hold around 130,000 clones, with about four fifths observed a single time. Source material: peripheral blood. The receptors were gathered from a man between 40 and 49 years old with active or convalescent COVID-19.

CDR3 loop: CASSWGPSTEAFF. The CDR3 DNA reads TGTGCCAGCAGCTGGGGCCCAAGCACTGAAGCTTTCTTT. The chain has TRBV6-5 and TRBJ1-1, with D perhaps matching TRBD1 (5 bases). Germline V gene data show CDR1 as MNHEY and CDR2 as SVGAGI. This CDR3 comprises 13 residues. V was trimmed by 6 bases and J by 4 bases, leaving 12 bases between them.

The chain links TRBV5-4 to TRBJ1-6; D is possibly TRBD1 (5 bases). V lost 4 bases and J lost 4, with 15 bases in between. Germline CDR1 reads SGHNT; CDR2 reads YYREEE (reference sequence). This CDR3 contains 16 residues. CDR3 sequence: CASSLGPGLYNSPLHF. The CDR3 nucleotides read TGTGCCAGCAGCCTAGGTCCGGGACTGTATAATTCACCCCTCCACTTT.

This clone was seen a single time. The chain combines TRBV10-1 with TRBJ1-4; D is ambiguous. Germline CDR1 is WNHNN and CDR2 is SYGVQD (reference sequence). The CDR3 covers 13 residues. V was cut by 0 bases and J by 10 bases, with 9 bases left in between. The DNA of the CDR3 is TGCGCCAGCAGTGAGTCGAGGGTGGGAAAACTGTTTTTT. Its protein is CASSESRVGKLFF.

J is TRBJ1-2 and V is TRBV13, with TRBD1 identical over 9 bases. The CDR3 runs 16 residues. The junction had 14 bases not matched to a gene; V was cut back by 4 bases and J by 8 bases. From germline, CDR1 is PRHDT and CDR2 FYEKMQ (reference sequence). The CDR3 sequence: CASSYRDRDPMRGYTF. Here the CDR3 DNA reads TGTGCCAGCAGCTACCGGGACAGGGATCCCATGAGAGGCTACACCTTC.

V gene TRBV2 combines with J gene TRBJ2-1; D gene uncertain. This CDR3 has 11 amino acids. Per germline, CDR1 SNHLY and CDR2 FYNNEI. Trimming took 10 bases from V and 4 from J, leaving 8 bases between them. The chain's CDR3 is CAISTYNEQFF. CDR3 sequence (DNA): TGTGCCATTTCGACTTACAATGAGCAGTTCTTC. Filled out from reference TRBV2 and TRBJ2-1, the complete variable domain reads EPEVTQTPSHQVTQMGQEVILRCVPISNHLYFYWYRQILGQKVEFLVSFYNNEISEKSEIFDDQFSVERPDGSNFTLKIRSTKLEDSAMYFCAISTYNEQFFGPGTRLTVL.

CDR3 coding DNA: TGCAGCGTTGAAAAACAGCTATCCAGGGAAGTGAGCTATGGCTACACCTTC. The encoded protein is CSVEKQLSREVSYGYTF. The genes are TRBV29-1 and TRBJ1-2; D might be TRBD1 (5 bases). V gave up 2 bases and J gave up 4 bases, with 23 bases separating them. The CDR3 runs 17 residues. Per the germline V gene, CDR1 is SQVTM and CDR2 is ANQGSEA.

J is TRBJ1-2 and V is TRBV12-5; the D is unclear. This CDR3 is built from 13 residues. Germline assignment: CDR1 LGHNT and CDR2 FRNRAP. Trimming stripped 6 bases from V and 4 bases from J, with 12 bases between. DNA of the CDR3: TGTGCTAGTGGCCCTGGAGTTTCCTATGGCTACACCTTC. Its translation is CASGPGVSYGYTF.